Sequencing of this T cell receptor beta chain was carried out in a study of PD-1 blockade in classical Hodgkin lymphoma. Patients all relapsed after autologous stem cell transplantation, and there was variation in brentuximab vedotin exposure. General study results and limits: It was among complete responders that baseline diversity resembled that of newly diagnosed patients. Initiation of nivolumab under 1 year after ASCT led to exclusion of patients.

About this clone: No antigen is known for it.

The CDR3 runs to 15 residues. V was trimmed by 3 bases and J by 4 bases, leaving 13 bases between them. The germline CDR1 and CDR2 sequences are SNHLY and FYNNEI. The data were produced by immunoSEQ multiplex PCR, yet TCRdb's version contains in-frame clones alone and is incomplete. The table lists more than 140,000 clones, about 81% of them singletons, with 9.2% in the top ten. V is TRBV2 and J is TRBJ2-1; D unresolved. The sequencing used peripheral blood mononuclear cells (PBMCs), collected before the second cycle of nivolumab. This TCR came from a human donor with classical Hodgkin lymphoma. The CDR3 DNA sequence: TGTGCCAGCAGTGATGTAAGTGGAGCATACAATGAGCAGTTCTTC. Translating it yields CASSDVSGAYNEQFF.